This T cell receptor beta chain was identified in a study of blood T cell repertoires in COVID-19 (dated by TCRdb to 2019 to 2021). The study in broad terms: Collaborator samples came from the United States, Italy and Spain and covered acute and convalescent phases of COVID-19. Samples came from the ongoing ImmuneRACE study (first 160 participants) plus 1,254 subjects from 6 global collaborators. The prospective study material was composed of cDNA or gDNA derived from T cells, B-cell-depleted T cells, or PBMCs. Deeply sampled blood TCRbeta repertoires from subjects exposed to, actively infected with, or recovered from COVID-19 were included in the dataset. The repertoires were released in a freely available public database meant as a resource for research on the immune response to SARS-CoV-2. Sample metadata almost always included a de-identified subject ID, COVID-19 status, age in years and sex. HLA class I and class II types, where available, came from metadata supplied by the sample provider rather than from assay-based typing.

Taken from cysteine to phenylalanine, the CDR3 has 12 residues. CDR3 DNA only is kept here, 36 bases in frame from base 1. CDR1 and CDR2 are read off the germline V gene as SNHLY and FYNNEI. The V and J ends are trimmed by 7 bases and 3 bases, leaving 7 bases between them. Worth noting for this clone: The target of this receptor is not known. No much larger clonotype is one base removed from it; base qualities were not supplied.

In Seattle, one collaborating source enrolled patients while the infection was active and tracked those patients longitudinally over the course of disease. Whole blood was collected in K2EDTA tubes by collaborating institutions according to the institutions' own protocols. Collaborator samples were shipped for TCRbeta analysis as frozen whole blood, isolated PBMCs, or DNA extracted from either sample type. TCRbeta CDR3 regions were amplified from genomic DNA using the immunoSEQ Assay, a bias-controlled multiplex PCR. Processing in the source paper ran as follows. Nucleated cell counts per sample were estimated from amplification of reference gene primers within the assay. To quantify the absolute abundance of each unique TCRbeta CDR3 rearrangement, sequence reads were collapsed and filtered. For each sample, productive Simpson clonality was calculated as the square root of Simpson's diversity index over productive rearrangements. What TCRdb holds here is the immuneACCESS table cut down to in-frame rearrangements. Part of the clones is not present; checked against another copy, under half of the missing clones reflect an unresolved V gene, and the others are unexplained. For V, J and clone size, that table is used; D and trimming come from the DNA. A total of approximately 150,000 clones appear in this sample, around 83% of them only once. The ten most abundant clones make up around 5% of the sample.

General conclusions and limits of the study: The quantity of clinical and demographic metadata differed by source and by participant and was supplied without curation.

Recombination linked TRBV2 to TRBJ1-3; the D gene cannot be named for sure. The sequenced sample consisted of peripheral blood. The receptor was derived from a woman aged 50 to 60 with COVID-19, enrolled during active disease. The CDR3 region: CASTEGGNTIYF. The DNA reads TGTGCCAGCACCGAGGGTGGAAACACCATATATTTT.